This TCR beta chain originates from a study of blood T cell repertoires in COVID-19. Across the study: The samples span acute and convalescent COVID-19 from the United States, Italy and Spain. PBMCs, B-cell-depleted T cells, or T cells provided the cDNA or gDNA that made up the material.

Methods used by the authors: For nucleated cells, counts were estimated from reference gene primer amplification. Produced via immunoSEQ multiplex PCR; TCRdb's table is partial and in-frame only. The V and J calls and clone size come from that table; D and trimming were worked out from the DNA. The sample holds just over 350,000 clones; less than 90% are singletons and the top ten take just over 7%. Patients of the Seattle cohort, enrolled during active infection, were followed longitudinally. V trimming: 8 bases; J trimming: 5 bases; junction bases outside the gene matches: 18. CDR3 size: 18 residues. The germline CDR1 and CDR2 sequences are SNHLY and FYNNEI.

J is TRBJ2-4 and V is TRBV2; TRBD2 matches at 10 bases. This TCR came from a woman in her sixties with COVID-19, enrolled during active disease. Sample: peripheral blood. DNA for the CDR3: TGTGCCAGCGATCGTTGGGTAGCGGGGGGCCCTGCCCAAAACATTCAGTACTTC. Translation gives CASDRWVAGGPAQNIQYF.